These 10 T cell receptor beta chains were sequenced from one sample in a study of T cell responses to AZD1222 COVID-19 vaccine (dated by TCRdb to the early 2020s). Receptor libraries were prepared by the immunoSEQ multiplex PCR assay. In its TCRdb copy, this immuneACCESS table keeps in-frame sequences only and misses some clones. Where compared with another copy, unresolved V genes explain less than half of these, and the others have no known cause. The sample table shows 150,000 to 200,000 clones, and 90% are seen once. The top ten constitute approximately 3% of the sample. The sample's time point label, decoded: baseline before first vaccination. This sample comprised peripheral blood, obtained on day 0 of AZD1222 vaccination. The receptors derive from an adult in good health.

The rearrangement joins TRBV7-9 to TRBJ2-1; D not resolved. V was clipped by 5 bases and J by 4 bases, with 6 bases between them. CDR3 length equals 12 residues. The germline gives CDR1 SEHNR, CDR2 FQNEAQ (reference sequence). The CDR3 nucleotides read TGTGCCAGCAGCCAGGATTACAATGAGCAGTTCTTC. Translated: CASSQDYNEQFF.

V is TRBV5-6 and J is TRBJ1-3; the D gene is possibly TRBD1 (6 bases). The germline CDR1 and CDR2 sequences are SGHDT and YYEEEE. This CDR3 has 16 residues. V lost 5 bases and J lost 0, with 15 bases in between. This CDR3 reads CASSLPGHNSGNTIYF. CDR3 sequence (DNA): TGTGCCAGCAGTCTCCCGGGACACAACTCTGGAAACACCATATATTTT.

CDR3 nucleotide sequence: TGTGCCAGCAGCCCTCGAGGGCAGGGGAACAATGAGCAGTTCTTC. Its translation: CASSPRGQGNNEQFF. V gene TRBV7-9 combines with J gene TRBJ2-1; D perhaps matches TRBD1 (6 bases). Germline CDR1 reads SEHNR; CDR2 reads FQNEAQ (reference sequence). The CDR3 totals 15 residues. V shed 5 bases and J shed 5 bases, with 16 bases lying between them.

V and J are TRBV6-6 and TRBJ1-5; perhaps TRBD1 as D (6 bases). Germline V gene sequence: CDR1 MNHNY, CDR2 SVGAGI (reference sequence). V shed 8 bases and J shed 5 bases, with 13 bases lying between them. CDR3 length equals 13 residues. CDR3 bases: TGTGCCAGCCGATGGGCAGGGGATCAGCCCCAGCATTTT. This translates into CASRWAGDQPQHF.

About this clone: Compared with germline, one end of the junction differs, possibly owing to a read error. The gene calls are TRBV19 and TRBJ2-4; TRBD1 aligns across 7 bases. The CDR3 is made up of 13 amino acids. Looked up from germline, CDR1 is LNHDA and CDR2 is SQIVND (reference sequence). CDR3 amino acids: CASSIAPDRHEHF. The CDR3 region has the DNA TGTGCCAGTAGTATAGCTCCGGACAGGCATGAACACTTC.

This clone has only one observation. The rearrangement joins TRBV29-1 to TRBJ2-7, with 8 bases aligning to TRBD1. Per germline, CDR1 SQVTM and CDR2 ANQGSEA. V shed 0 bases and J 2 bases; nucleotides not matched to a gene: 9. CDR3 length: 16 amino acids. CDR3 in amino acids: CSVEDVRDRGTYEQYF. The DNA for the CDR3 is TGCAGCGTTGAAGACGTTAGAGACAGGGGAACCTACGAGCAGTACTTC.

V usage is TRBV4-3 and J usage is TRBJ2-3; a weak D match, TRBD2 (5 bases). Between the trimmed V and J ends, which lost 1 base and 4 bases, there was a span of 6 bases. There are 13 residues in the CDR3. The germline gives CDR1 LGHNA, CDR2 YSLEER. Written as DNA, the CDR3 is TGCGCCAGCAGCCAAGCCGGGGCAGATACGCAGTATTTT. The encoded protein is CASSQAGADTQYF.

The rearrangement links TRBV6-2 or TRBV6-3 to TRBJ2-1; 10 bases are a match to TRBD2. The junction had 0 bases not matched to a gene; V was cut back by 4 bases and J by 3 bases. Germline assignment: CDR1 MNHEY and CDR2 SVGEGT. The CDR3 is made up of 14 amino acids. CDR3 sequence (DNA): TGTGCCAGCAGTTCTAGCGGGAGCTACAATGAGCAGTTCTTC. Translation gives CASSSSGSYNEQFF.

The chain links TRBV30 to TRBJ2-1; 8 bases match TRBD2. CDR1 is GTSNPN and CDR2 is SVGIG in the germline V gene (reference sequence). This CDR3 has 16 amino acids. J was trimmed by 8 bases and V by 0 bases; bases with no gene match: 12. CDR3 residues: CAWSVADREAGDEQFF. DNA for the CDR3: TGTGCCTGGAGTGTGGCCGATCGAGAAGCGGGGGATGAGCAGTTCTTC.

The rearrangement uses TRBV9 and TRBJ2-2, with unresolved D. CDR1 is SGDLS, CDR2 YYNGEE, per germline. The CDR3 runs to 17 residues. The V gene lost 0 bases and the J gene lost 4 bases, with 16 bases spanning the gap. CDR3: CASSVGVAIYPTGELFF. CDR3 bases: TGTGCCAGCAGCGTAGGTGTCGCCATATACCCCACCGGGGAGCTGTTTTTT.